This TCR beta chain was recovered during a study of identical twins. This clonotype has a count of ten or more. Antigen specificity is unknown. Whole-study results and caveats: Zero-insertion analyses were open to partial confounding by invariant MAIT and iNKT cells. Out-of-frame TCR alpha sharing observed in monozygotic twins exceeded model estimates.

TCRdb called the 5' RACE reads again in MiXCR, with one record for every CDR3 protein. Of approximately 470,000 distinct CDR3 sequences in the sample, over 12% were seen once. The donors were all healthy and Caucasian. The same specimen was also included in a second study, on yellow fever vaccine responses in identical twins. According to that study: It has been reported that, in twins, the vaccine T cell response seemed partly convergent and partly personalized.

The sequenced material came from CD4+ T cells sorted from blood. This receptor was identified in a young woman in good health.

CDR3 residues: CASSRDGYEQYF. CDR3 nucleotide sequence: TGTGCCAGCAGCCGTGACGGCTACGAGCAGTACTTC. V gene TRBV6-5 combines with J gene TRBJ2-7; no clear D gene. Trimming took 6 bases from V and 3 from J, leaving 9 bases between them. Germline CDR1 MNHEY, CDR2 SVGAGI. The CDR3 consists of 12 residues.